These T cell receptor beta chains were read from a single sample in a study of cytomegalovirus exposure and HLA in healthy donors. Sequenced by immunoSEQ multiplex PCR; TCRdb stores in-frame clones only, minus some. The data hold about 130,000 clones, with around 80% observed a single time. The sequencing input was PBMCs. These receptors came from a female donor in good health and CMV-seronegative. The CDR3 runs from the conserved cysteine through the conserved F or W. Each record gives: clone size, D gene, V gene, J gene, CDR3 protein, CDR3 DNA. D genes are given only for firm matches. The size of a clone is reported for some rows only, either as once, few or many, or as a class for expanded clones.

.,.,TRBV15,TRBJ2-7,CATSRVDIYEQYF,TGTGCCACCAGCAGAGTCGACATCTACGAGCAGTACTTC
.,.,TRBV28,TRBJ2-7,CASSPGQSDEQYF,TGTGCCAGCAGCCCGGGACAATCGGACGAGCAGTACTTC
.,TRBD1,TRBV5-6,TRBJ2-2,CASSIQTGATLTELFF,TGTGCCAGCAGCATCCAGACAGGGGCCACTTTAACGGAGCTGTTTTTT
.,TRBD1,TRBV6-1,TRBJ1-5,CASSLRTGNQPQHF,TGTGCCAGCAGCCTAAGGACAGGGAATCAGCCCCAGCATTTT
.,TRBD2,TRBV9,TRBJ2-5,CASSAPTSGPQETQYF,TGTGCCAGCAGCGCACCGACTAGCGGACCCCAAGAGACCCAGTACTTC
.,.,TRBV5-4,TRBJ1-2,CASSPEGDYGYTF,TGTGCCAGCAGCCCCGAGGGGGACTATGGCTACACCTTC
.,.,TRBV19,TRBJ2-1,CASSISRGYNEQFF,TGTGCCAGTAGTATATCGAGGGGGTACAATGAGCAGTTCTTC
.,TRBD1,TRBV15,TRBJ1-3,CATSRTGGGNTIYF,TGTGCCACCAGCAGGACAGGGGGGGGAAACACCATATATTTT
.,TRBD1,TRBV7-8,TRBJ1-5,CASTPLRQGGGNQPQHF,TGTGCCAGCACCCCCCTCCGACAGGGAGGTGGCAATCAGCCCCAGCATTTT
.,.,TRBV28,TRBJ2-7,CASSEAPGGKRSYEQYF,TGTGCCAGCAGCGAAGCCCCAGGGGGGAAGCGCTCCTACGAGCAGTACTTC
.,TRBD2,TRBV5-1,TRBJ2-7,CASSYLAGLAYEQYF,TGCGCCAGCAGCTACCTAGCGGGGCTAGCCTACGAGCAGTACTTC
few,TRBD1,TRBV7-9,TRBJ2-7,CASSWGQGSYEQYF,TGTGCCAGCAGCTGGGGACAGGGGTCCTACGAGCAGTACTTC
few,.,TRBV9,TRBJ2-2,CASSVDPSGPLGTGELFF,TGTGCCAGCAGCGTAGACCCCAGCGGGCCCCTGGGGACCGGGGAGCTGTTTTTT